These T cell receptor beta chains were read from a single sample in a study of cytomegalovirus exposure and HLA in healthy donors. The protocol was immunoSEQ multiplex PCR, while the TCRdb copy is restricted to in-frame clones and leaves out a portion. The sample carries about 70,000 clones, roughly 94% recorded once. The sample comprised PBMCs. These receptors originate from a woman younger than 35 in good health and CMV-seropositive. The CDR3 runs from the conserved cysteine through the conserved F or W. The D gene is left open where the match is weak. Clone size appears in some rows only: once, few, many, or a class for an expanded clone.

clone_size j_call v_call d_call cdr3_nt cdr3_aa
- TRBJ2-2 TRBV10-3 TRBD1 TGTGCCATCAGCTTGTCACAGGGGGCGCGATCCGGGGAGCTGTTTTTT CAISLSQGARSGELFF
- TRBJ2-1 TRBV2 - TGTGCCATCAGGACTATAGGCAATGAGCAGTTCTTC CAIRTIGNEQFF
- TRBJ1-2 TRBV27 - TGTGCCAGCAGTGACTCGGGGGGATACTATGGCTACACCTTC CASSDSGGYYGYTF
- TRBJ1-1 TRBV5-1 - TGCGCCAGCAGCTTGGGGACTGACACTGAAGCTTTCTTT CASSLGTDTEAFF
once TRBJ1-1 TRBV5-1 TRBD1 TGCGCCAGCAGCTCAGGGGGGATGAACACTGAAGCTTTCTTT CASSSGGMNTEAFF
- TRBJ2-3 TRBV2 - TGTGCCAGCAGCATGACAAGGGGTCCAGATACGCAGTATTTT CASSMTRGPDTQYF
- TRBJ2-7 TRBV30 TRBD1 TGTGCCTGGAGTGTGAACTACCGGGACAGGGACTTC CAWSVNYRDRDF
- TRBJ1-2 TRBV4-3 TRBD1 TGCGCCAGCAGCCAGGGAGACAGGGGTAATGGCTACACCTTC CASSQGDRGNGYTF
- TRBJ1-5 TRBV18 TRBD1 TGTGCCAGCTCACCAGGACAGGATAGCAATCAGCCCCAGCATTTT CASSPGQDSNQPQHF
- TRBJ1-1 TRBV14 - TGTGCCAGCAGCTACACGATGAACACTGAAGCTTTCTTT CASSYTMNTEAFF
once TRBJ2-1 TRBV11-2 TRBD1 TGTGCCAGCAGCTCGCACCGGGACAGGGGACCTTATAGGCAGTTCTTC CASSSHRDRGPYRQFF
- TRBJ2-1 TRBV7-9 TRBD1 TGTGCCAGCAGCCGACAGGGCAATGAGCAGTTCTTC CASSRQGNEQFF
- TRBJ2-7 TRBV18 - TGTGCCAGCTCACCAGCAGGGAGGGGGACCTACGAGCAGTACTTC CASSPAGRGTYEQYF
once TRBJ2-1 TRBV27 TRBD2 TGTGCCAGCAGTTCCCAAACTAGCGGGAGTGATAATGAGCAGTTCTTC CASSSQTSGSDNEQFF
- TRBJ2-7 TRBV2 - TGTGCCAGCAGTGAATTGGGGGGTCTCGAGCAGTACTTC CASSELGGLEQYF
- TRBJ2-1 TRBV15 - TGTGCCACCAGCAGAGTGGGTGGGGGGGCTCGAATGAATGAGCAGTTCTTC CATSRVGGGARMNEQFF
once TRBJ1-4 TRBV2 - TGTGCCAGCAGTGAACGCGCGTTAATTGAAAAACTGTTTTTT CASSERALIEKLFF
- TRBJ2-1 TRBV27 TRBD1 TGTGCCACCTTAGGGACAGGGGGCGATTATGAGCAGTTCTTC CATLGTGGDYEQFF
- TRBJ2-5 TRBV6-6 TRBD1 TGTGCCAGCAGTTCCGGGACAGGGGTTCAAGAGACCCAGTACTTC CASSSGTGVQETQYF
- TRBJ2-5 TRBV6-1 TRBD1 TGTGCCAGCAGTGAAGGACAGGGGTCTTCGGAGACCCAGTACTTC CASSEGQGSSETQYF
- TRBJ2-2 TRBV7-6 TRBD2 TGTGCCAGCAGCCCCTTTTGGGGGGGGAGGTCGGCCGGGGAGCTGTTTTTT CASSPFWGGRSAGELFF
- TRBJ2-5 TRBV5-1 TRBD1 TGCGCCAGCAGCCCAGGACAGGGAACAGAGACCCAGTACTTC CASSPGQGTETQYF
once TRBJ2-1 TRBV4-1 - TGCGCCAGCAGCGGCCCCGGGTTAACGTACAATGAGCAGTTCTTC CASSGPGLTYNEQFF
- TRBJ1-2 TRBV15 TRBD1 TGTGCCACTACCCAGGGGGTCGGGACAGGTAACTATGGCTACACCTTC CATTQGVGTGNYGYTF